Following are 25 T cell receptor beta chains from one sample sequenced in a study of blood T cell repertoires in COVID-19. The method was immunoSEQ multiplex PCR; TCRdb's version includes in-frame clones alone and lacks a portion of them. The sample has about 430,000 clones, over 75% seen once. The sequenced sample was PBMCs or T cells enriched from blood (not recorded which). Receptors were obtained from a man aged 25 to 40 who had recovered from COVID-19.

V is TRBV10-2 and J is TRBJ2-1, with TRBD2 matching over 8 bases. Germline assignment: CDR1 WSHSY and CDR2 SAAADI. The junction had 6 bases not matched to a gene; V was cut back by 4 bases and J by 1 base. The CDR3 runs 16 residues. The CDR3 is CASSGSAGESYNEQFF. The CDR3 nucleotides are TGCGCCAGCAGTGGATCAGCGGGAGAGTCCTACAATGAGCAGTTCTTC.

For the CDR3, the DNA is TGTGCCAGTAGTTTAGGTCTAGCTTATCGTACAGATACGCAGTATTTT. Protein sequence: CASSLGLAYRTDTQYF. J is TRBJ2-3 and V is TRBV19, with TRBD2 as a possible D gene (5 bases). The CDR3 consists of 16 residues. Germline CDR1 is LNHDA and CDR2 is SQIVND (reference sequence). V was clipped by 5 bases and J by 3 bases, with 18 bases between them. Full variable domain (remainder filled in from reference TRBV19 and TRBJ2-3): DGGITQSPKYLFRKEGQNVTLSCEQNLNHDAMYWYRQDPGQGLRLIYYSQIVNDFQKGDIAEGYSVSREKKESFPLTVTSAQKNPTAFYLCASSLGLAYRTDTQYFGPGTRLTVL.

The table lists this clone with a few counts. The V gene is TRBV9, the J gene TRBJ1-6; 7 nucleotides align to TRBD1. Trimming cost V 4 bases and J 13 bases; bases outside gene matches: 8. Germline V CDR1 and CDR2: SGDLS, YYNGEE. The CDR3 sequence is 13 residues long. The CDR3 nucleotides read TGTGCCAGCAGCTTCCGAGGGGGCATGCCCCTCCACTTT. It codes for CASSFRGGMPLHF.

Comments on this clone: The same CDR3 arises from other DNA sequences in this sample as well. The chain links TRBV18 to TRBJ2-7, with 9 positions matching TRBD1. The V and J ends lost 3 bases and 4 bases, in that order; junction bases with no gene match: 4. The CDR3 has 14 amino acids. From germline, CDR1 is KGHSH and CDR2 LQKENI. CDR3 sequence reads: CASSPGQGVYEQYF. CDR3 in DNA: TGTGCCAGCTCACCGGGACAGGGTGTTTACGAGCAGTACTTC.

This clone was seen a handful of times. This chain links TRBV19 with TRBJ1-5; 8 nucleotides align to TRBD1. The CDR3 consists of 16 residues. Germline V gene sequence: CDR1 LNHDA, CDR2 SQIVND (reference sequence). The V and J ends lost 5 bases and 0 bases, in that order; junction bases with no gene match: 6. The CDR3 spells CASSPRQGNSNQPQHF. CDR3 DNA: TGTGCCAGTAGTCCCCGACAGGGGAATAGCAATCAGCCCCAGCATTTT. The entire variable domain, with the rest obtained from reference TRBV19 and TRBJ1-5, is as follows: DGGITQSPKYLFRKEGQNVTLSCEQNLNHDAMYWYRQDPGQGLRLIYYSQIVNDFQKGDIAEGYSVSREKKESFPLTVTSAQKNPTAFYLCASSPRQGNSNQPQHFGDGTRLSIL.

In its sample, this clone was seen once. This chain uses TRBV11-2 with TRBJ2-3; D remains unclear. V lost 1 base to trimming and J lost 0 bases, with 11 bases between them. This CDR3 has 16 residues. The germline gives CDR1 SGHAT, CDR2 FQNNGV. The CDR3 bases are TGTGCCAGCAGCTTAGTAACAGACACTAGCACAGATACGCAGTATTTT. The encoded protein is CASSLVTDTSTDTQYF.

The sample holds one count of this clone. V gene TRBV5-4 combines with J gene TRBJ2-3; D unresolved. The V and J ends lost 2 bases and 3 bases respectively, with 7 bases between them. Looked up from germline, CDR1 is SGHNT and CDR2 is YYREEE (reference sequence). This CDR3 is 13 amino acids long. CDR3 coding DNA: TGTGCCAGCAGCTTAACGAGTACAGATACGCAGTATTTT. As protein: CASSLTSTDTQYF.

This clone showed up just a few times. The chain couples TRBV5-1 to TRBJ2-5, with D maybe TRBD2 (5 bases). The ends were cut back, 0 bases at V and 5 bases at J, with 14 bases in the middle. The CDR3 contains 15 residues. The germline CDR1 and CDR2 sequences are SGHRS and YFSETQ. The CDR3 DNA reads as TGCGCCAGCAGCTTGGAGCCTAGCCGAGGGGAGACCCAGTACTTC. Translating gives CASSLEPSRGETQYF.

This sequence joins TRBV14 and TRBJ1-5, with a possible D match to TRBD1 (5 bases). V was shortened by 7 bases and J by 4 bases, with 14 bases between the two germline ends. Germline CDR1 and CDR2: SGHDN and FVKESK. The CDR3 is 14 amino acids. CDR3 protein: CASTRAGRNQPQHF. The CDR3 DNA reads TGTGCCAGCACCAGGGCCGGGAGGAATCAGCCCCAGCATTTT.

This clone is a singleton in its sample. The chain is built from TRBV5-4 and TRBJ2-1, with 11 bases lining up with TRBD1. The CDR3 contains 15 residues. In germline, CDR1 is SGHNT, CDR2 YYREEE (reference sequence). Trimming took 6 bases from V and 8 from J; bases not matched to a gene: 10. The CDR3 reads CASNHRDRGWHEQFF. DNA of the CDR3: TGTGCCAGCAACCACCGGGACAGGGGGTGGCATGAGCAGTTCTTC.

V is TRBV30 and J is TRBJ1-1; D is perhaps TRBD1 (5 bases). Germline loops: CDR1 GTSNPN, CDR2 SVGIG (reference sequence). The CDR3 runs 13 residues. The V end was cut by 0 bases, the J end by 7 bases, with 12 bases between. CDR3 bases: TGTGCCTGGAGTGTATACAGGACGCTTGAAGCTTTCTTT. The encoded protein is CAWSVYRTLEAFF.

The chain employs TRBV27 and TRBJ2-1, with a possible D match to TRBD1 (6 bases). The V gene lost 10 bases and the J gene lost 4 bases, with 26 bases spanning the gap. The germline V gene has CDR1 MNHEY and CDR2 SMNVEV (reference sequence). The length of the CDR3 is 17 residues. The CDR3: CATTQGFSSGAYNEQFF. The CDR3 bases are TGTGCCACCACGCAGGGGTTTTCGTCTGGCGCTTACAATGAGCAGTTCTTC.

The V and J genes are TRBV20-1 and TRBJ2-7; D may be TRBD2 (5 bases). In germline, CDR1 is DFQATT, CDR2 SNEGSKA (reference sequence). The CDR3 sequence is 13 residues long. Trimming cost V 3 bases and J 5 bases, with 14 bases left between them. In nucleotides, the CDR3 is TGCAGTGCTAGTGTCCCTAGCCACCACGAGCAGTACTTC. This gives the protein CSASVPSHHEQYF.

The gene calls are TRBV4-1 and TRBJ2-1; a weak D match, TRBD2 (5 bases). V was cut by 1 base and J by 0 bases, with 13 bases left in between. Germline V gene data show CDR1 as MGHRA and CDR2 as YSYEKL. There are 17 residues in the CDR3. In nucleotides, the CDR3 is TGCGCCAGCAGCCAAGCTACCTTGGGGAGCTCCTACAATGAGCAGTTCTTC. This translates into CASSQATLGSSYNEQFF.

The rearrangement uses TRBV6-5 and TRBJ1-2; D possibly corresponds to TRBD1 (5 bases). Germline CDR1 and CDR2: MNHEY and SVGAGI. V was pared by 2 bases and J by 4 bases, with 14 bases between. The CDR3 extends over 15 amino acids. CDR3 protein: CASSYGSQGSYGYTF. In DNA form, the CDR3 reads TGTGCCAGCAGTTACGGTTCTCAGGGCTCCTATGGCTACACCTTC.

This rearrangement joins TRBV5-1 to TRBJ2-3; 7 nucleotides agree with TRBD2. Trimming removed 2 bases from V and 1 base from J; junction bases left unmatched: 4. Germline CDR1 and CDR2: SGHRS and YFSETQ. CDR3 length equals 15 residues. The CDR3 bases are TGCGCCAGCAGCTTTAGCGGGCCTGGCACAGATACGCAGTATTTT. This translates into CASSFSGPGTDTQYF.

The rearrangement joins TRBV28 to TRBJ2-7, with D possibly being TRBD1 (5 bases). This CDR3 has 13 amino acids. The V gene's germline CDR1 is MDHEN and CDR2 SYDVKM. Between the trimmed V and J ends, which lost 6 bases and 0 bases, there was a span of 9 bases. The CDR3 coding sequence is TGTGCCAGCAGGACAGTAAGCTCCTACGAGCAGTACTTC. Its translation is CASRTVSSYEQYF.

The chain combines TRBV27 with TRBJ2-7, with 11 bases fitting TRBD2. The CDR3 extends over 15 amino acids. Germline CDR1 and CDR2: MNHEY and SMNVEV (reference sequence). J lost 1 base, V lost 6 bases, and 5 bases had no gene match. CDR3 loop: CASREGLAVSYEQYF. CDR3 nucleotides: TGTGCCAGCAGAGAGGGACTAGCGGTTTCCTACGAGCAGTACTTC.

The CDR3 spells CASMAPGGNTIYF. DNA for the CDR3: TGTGCCAGCATGGCCCCGGGAGGAAACACCATATATTTT. The V call is TRBV6-5, the J call TRBJ1-3; unclear D gene. In germline, CDR1 is MNHEY, CDR2 SVGAGI. The length of the CDR3 is 13 residues. V was pared by 7 bases and J by 4 bases, with 11 bases between.

The CDR3 region has the DNA TGCGCCAGCAGCACCGGAACAGGGGAGACCCAGTACTTC. This sequence encodes CASSTGTGETQYF. V usage is TRBV5-1 and J usage is TRBJ2-5; perhaps TRBD1 as D (6 bases). The V gene lost 4 bases and the J gene lost 5 bases, with 12 bases spanning the gap. CDR1 and CDR2 from the germline V gene are SGHRS and YFSETQ. This CDR3 has 13 amino acids. Drawing the rest from reference TRBV5-1 and TRBJ2-5, the complete variable domain is KAGVTQTPRYLIKTRGQQVTLSCSPISGHRSVSWYQQTPGQGLQFLFEYFSETQRNKGNFPGRFSGRQFSNSRSEMNVSTLELGDSALYLCASSTGTGETQYFGPGTRLLVL.

This chain uses TRBV28 with TRBJ2-3; no firm D call. V dropped 8 bases and J dropped 9 bases, with 9 bases sitting between them. Germline CDR1 reads MDHEN; CDR2 reads SYDVKM. The CDR3 length is 10 residues. CDR3 sequence (DNA): TGTGCCAGCCCCAAGAGCACGCAGTATTTT. Translated: CASPKSTQYF.

Of note for this clone: The same CDR3 is also encoded by other DNA sequences in this sample. This chain connects TRBV28 to TRBJ2-4; D not resolved. Germline CDR1 MDHEN, CDR2 SYDVKM. The CDR3 contains 14 residues. Trimming took 7 bases from V and 0 from J, leaving 10 bases between them. CDR3 loop: CASKRGLAKNIQYF. The CDR3 nucleotides are TGTGCCAGCAAGAGAGGTCTAGCCAAAAACATTCAGTACTTC.

The chain combines TRBV7-9 with TRBJ1-2; TRBD1 matches 7 bases. Germline V gives CDR1 SEHNR, CDR2 FQNEAQ (reference sequence). The CDR3 runs to 15 residues. V lost 5 bases to trimming and J lost 7 bases; unmatched junction nucleotides: 13. CDR3 nucleotides: TGTGCCAGCAGCCCTGGGGACAGTTTCTGGGTTGGCTACACCTTC. It yields the protein CASSPGDSFWVGYTF.

The genes are TRBV16 and TRBJ2-5; tentative D call: TRBD2 (6 bases). This CDR3 is built from 17 residues. Germline V lookup: CDR1 KGHSY, CDR2 FQNENV. Trimming took off 2 bases at V and 7 bases at J, with 23 bases between the two ends. The DNA for the CDR3 is TGTGCCAGCAGCCAACCGGGGGTAGGAAGCACCGAAGGGACCCAGTACTTC. This gives the protein CASSQPGVGSTEGTQYF. Combining the CDR3 with reference TRBV16 and TRBJ2-5 gives the whole variable domain GEEVAQTPKHLVRGEGQKAKLYCAPIKGHSYVFWYQQVLKNEFKFLISFQNENVFDETGMPKERFSAKCLPNSPCSLEIQATKLEDSAVYFCASSQPGVGSTEGTQYFGPGTRLLVL.

The V gene is TRBV30, the J gene TRBJ1-2; the D gene is possibly TRBD1 (6 bases). The CDR3 consists of 13 residues. The ends were cut back, 8 bases at V and 0 bases at J, with 13 bases in the middle. CDR1 GTSNPN and CDR2 SVGIG come from the germline V gene (reference sequence). The CDR3 nucleotides read TGTGCCCTAAGGACAGCCGCTAACTATGGCTACACCTTC. This codes for CALRTAANYGYTF.